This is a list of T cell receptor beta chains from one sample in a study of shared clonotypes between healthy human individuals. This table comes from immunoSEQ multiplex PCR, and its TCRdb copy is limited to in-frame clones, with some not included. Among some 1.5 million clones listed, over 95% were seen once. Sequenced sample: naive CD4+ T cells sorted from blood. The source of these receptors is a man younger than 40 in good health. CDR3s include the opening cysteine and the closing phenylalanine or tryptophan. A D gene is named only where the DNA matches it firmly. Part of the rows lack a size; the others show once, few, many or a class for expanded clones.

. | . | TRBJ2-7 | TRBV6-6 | TGTGCCAGCAGTAAATTCTCCCCGGGAACTAGCAACGAGCAGTACTTC | CASSKFSPGTSNEQYF
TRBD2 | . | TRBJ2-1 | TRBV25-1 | TGTGCCAGCAGTGATACTAGCGGGAGGGCCGGTGAGCAGTTCTTC | CASSDTSGRAGEQFF
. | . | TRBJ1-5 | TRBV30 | TGTGCCTGGAGTGCACAGAGAAATCAGCCCCAGCATTTT | CAWSAQRNQPQHF
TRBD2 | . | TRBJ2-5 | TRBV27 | TGTGCCAGCAGTTTATTGCCGGGGGGGGGCGCTGGGACCCAGTACTTC | CASSLLPGGGAGTQYF
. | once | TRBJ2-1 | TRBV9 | TGTGCCAGCAGCTATGAACACGTTAGCTCCTACAATGAGCAGTTCTTC | CASSYEHVSSYNEQFF
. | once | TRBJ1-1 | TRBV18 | TGTGCCAGCTCTACAGGGTTTCGGACTGAAGCTTTCTTT | CASSTGFRTEAFF
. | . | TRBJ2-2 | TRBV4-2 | TGTGCCAGCAGCCAAGACGACACTGCGACCGGGGAGCTGTTTTTT | CASSQDDTATGELFF
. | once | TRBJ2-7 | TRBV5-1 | TGCGCCAGCAGCTTGGTGGAGGGATGGTACGAGCAGTACTTC | CASSLVEGWYEQYF
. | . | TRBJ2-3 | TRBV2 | TGTGCCAGCAGTGAGAGGGCTGATACGCAGTATTTT | CASSERADTQYF
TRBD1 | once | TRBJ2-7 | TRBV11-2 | TGTGCCAGCAGCCCCTACAGGGGCGACTACGAGCAGTACTTC | CASSPYRGDYEQYF
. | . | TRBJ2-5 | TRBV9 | TGTGCCAGCAGCCCCCACGGGGAGACCCAGTACTTC | CASSPHGETQYF
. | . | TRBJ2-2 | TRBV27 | TGTGCCAGCAGTTTATGGGCGACCGGGGAGCTGTTTTTT | CASSLWATGELFF
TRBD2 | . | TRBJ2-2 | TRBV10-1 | TGCGCCAGCAGTGTCTGGGGGAGGGCCGGGGAGCTGTTTTTT | CASSVWGRAGELFF
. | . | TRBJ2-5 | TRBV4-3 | TGCGCCAGCAGCCAAGGAGGGACATCGGGGACCCAGTACTTC | CASSQGGTSGTQYF
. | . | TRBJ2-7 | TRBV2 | TGTGCCAGCAGTACAGACAGACCCTACGAGCAGTACTTC | CASSTDRPYEQYF
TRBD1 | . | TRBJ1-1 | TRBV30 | TGTGCCTGGAGTTCAACAGGGGAAGGAGTGAACACTGAAGCTTTCTTT | CAWSSTGEGVNTEAFF
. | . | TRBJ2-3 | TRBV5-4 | TGTGCCAGCAGCCGGAGCACAGATACGCAGTATTTT | CASSRSTDTQYF
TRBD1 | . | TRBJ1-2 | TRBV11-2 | TGTGCCAGCAGCTTATTGAAAGGGGGCCATGGCTACACCTTC | CASSLLKGGHGYTF
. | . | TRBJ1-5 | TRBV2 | TGTGCCAGCAGCCAATGGACGGGCAGCAATCAGCCCCAGCATTTT | CASSQWTGSNQPQHF
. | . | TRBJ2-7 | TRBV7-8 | TGTGCCAGCAGCTTAGGCCCCCGGCGGGGGCTCGAGCAGTACTTC | CASSLGPRRGLEQYF